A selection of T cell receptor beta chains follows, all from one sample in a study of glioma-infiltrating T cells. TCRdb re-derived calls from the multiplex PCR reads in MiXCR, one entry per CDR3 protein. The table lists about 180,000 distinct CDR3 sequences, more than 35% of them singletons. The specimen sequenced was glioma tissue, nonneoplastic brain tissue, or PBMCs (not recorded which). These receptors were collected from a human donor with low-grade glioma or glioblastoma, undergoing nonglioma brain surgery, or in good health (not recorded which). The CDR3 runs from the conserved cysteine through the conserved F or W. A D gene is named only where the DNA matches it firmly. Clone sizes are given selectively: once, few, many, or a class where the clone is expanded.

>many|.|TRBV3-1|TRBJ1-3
TGTGCCAGCAGCCAAGGGGCCGCATCGTCTGGAAACACCATATATTTT
CASSQGAASSGNTIYF
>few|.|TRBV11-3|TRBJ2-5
TGTGCCAGCAGCTTGTCTCAGGTAGAGACCCAGTACTTC
CASSLSQVETQYF
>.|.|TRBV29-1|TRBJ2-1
TGCAGCGTTGTGCCGGGACGGAAGAACTGGAATGAGCAGTTCTTC
CSVVPGRKNWNEQFF
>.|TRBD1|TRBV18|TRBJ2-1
TGTGCCAGCGCGCCGGGACAGGGGGCGGATGAGCAGTTCTTC
CASAPGQGADEQFF
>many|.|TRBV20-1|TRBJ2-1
TGCAGTGCTAGCCAGTATGCTGAGCAGTTCTTC
CSASQYAEQFF
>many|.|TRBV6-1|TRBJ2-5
TGTGCCAGCAGTTTCAGCGGACAAGAGACCCAGTACTTC
CASSFSGQETQYF
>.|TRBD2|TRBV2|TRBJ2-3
TGTGCCAGCAGTGGGGCTAGCGGAATCACAGATAAGCAGTATTTT
CASSGASGITDKQYF
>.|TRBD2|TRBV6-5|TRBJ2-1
TGTGCCAGCAAACTCGGGACTAGCGGGAGCTCCTACAATGAGCAGTTCTTC
CASKLGTSGSSYNEQFF
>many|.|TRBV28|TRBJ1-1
TGTGCCAGCAGTTCACCGGGGCACTCTGGGCACACTGAAGCTTTCTTT
CASSSPGHSGHTEAFF
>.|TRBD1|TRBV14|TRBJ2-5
TGTGCCAGCAGCCAATCCAGACAGGGTCTGTCCAGGACTTCAAATCCGAAGGCCCAGTACTTC
CASSQSRQGLSRTSNPKAQYF
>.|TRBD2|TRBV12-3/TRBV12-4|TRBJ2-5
TGTGCCATTACACGACTAGCGGAAGAGACCCAGTACTTC
CAITRLAEETQYF
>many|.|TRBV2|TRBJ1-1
TGTGCCAGCAGCCAGGATTCAAACCCTTACACTGAAGCTTTCTTT
CASSQDSNPYTEAFF
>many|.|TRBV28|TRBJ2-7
TGTGCCAGCAGTTTTAGTCTTGTCTACGAGCAGTACTTC
CASSFSLVYEQYF
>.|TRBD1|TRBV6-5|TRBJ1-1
TGTGCCAGCAGTCTTACGGACAGGGAAAACAATGAAGCTTTCTTT
CASSLTDRENNEAFF
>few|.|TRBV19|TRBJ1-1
TGTGCCACTTCCGGGGGGATGGGGAACACTGAAGCTTTCTTT
CATSGGMGNTEAFF
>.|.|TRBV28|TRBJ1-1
TGTGCCAGCCTGGGGGTAATCTGGAACACTGAAGCTTTCTTT
CASLGVIWNTEAFF
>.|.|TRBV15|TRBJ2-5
TGTGCCACAAGCAGAGGGGGAGAGACCAAGTACTTC
CATSRGGETKYF
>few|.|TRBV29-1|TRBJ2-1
TGCAGCGTTGGGTCCTTCAATGAGCAGTTCTTC
CSVGSFNEQFF
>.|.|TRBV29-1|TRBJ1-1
TGCAGCGTTGTTTCCAGTGGCCCTGAAGCTTTCTTT
CSVVSSGPEAFF
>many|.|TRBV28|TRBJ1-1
TGTGCCAGCAGTTTACGGAACGTACTGGTAGCTTTCTTT
CASSLRNVLVAFF
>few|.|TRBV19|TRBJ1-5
TGTGCCAGTAGTATAGGACACAAAGGAGGCAATCAGCCCCAGCATTTT
CASSIGHKGGNQPQHF
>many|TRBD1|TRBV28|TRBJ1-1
TGTGCCAGCAGTGCGACAGGGCGAGCTTTCTTT
CASSATGRAFF
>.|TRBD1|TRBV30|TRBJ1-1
TGTGCCTCGGGACAGCAGAACACTGAAGCTTTCTTT
CASGQQNTEAFF
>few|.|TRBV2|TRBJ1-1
TGTGCCAGCATCCGGGACGGCAACACTGAAGCTTTCTTT
CASIRDGNTEAFF
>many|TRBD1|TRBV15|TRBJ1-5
TGTGCCACCAGCAGAGATCCCGCGGGACAGGTGTCGAATCAGCCCCAGCATTTT
CATSRDPAGQVSNQPQHF
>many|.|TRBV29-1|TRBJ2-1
TGCAGCGTTGTTTCTTACACCGGCGATGAGCAGTTCTTC
CSVVSYTGDEQFF
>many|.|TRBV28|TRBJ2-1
TGTGCCAGCAGAACATCGGGAGCCGGCTCCTACAATGAGCAGTTCTTC
CASRTSGAGSYNEQFF
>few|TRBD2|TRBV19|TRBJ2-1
TGTGCCAGTCGGACTAGCGGGAGGGACAATGAGCAGTTCTTC
CASRTSGRDNEQFF
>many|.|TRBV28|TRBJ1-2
TGTGCCAGCAGTTTAGGCACAGCCCCTGGCTACACCTTC
CASSLGTAPGYTF